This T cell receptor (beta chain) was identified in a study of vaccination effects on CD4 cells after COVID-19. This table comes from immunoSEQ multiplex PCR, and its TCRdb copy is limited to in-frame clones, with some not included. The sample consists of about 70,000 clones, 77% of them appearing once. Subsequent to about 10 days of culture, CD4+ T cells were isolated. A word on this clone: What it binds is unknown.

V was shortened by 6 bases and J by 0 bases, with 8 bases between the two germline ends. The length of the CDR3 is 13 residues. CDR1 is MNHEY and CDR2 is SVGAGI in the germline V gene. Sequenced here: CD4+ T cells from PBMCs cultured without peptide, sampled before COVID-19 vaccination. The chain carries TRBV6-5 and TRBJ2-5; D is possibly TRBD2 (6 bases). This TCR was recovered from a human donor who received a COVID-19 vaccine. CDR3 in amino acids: CASRRGHQETQYF. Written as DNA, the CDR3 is TGTGCCAGCAGGCGGGGACACCAAGAGACCCAGTACTTC.